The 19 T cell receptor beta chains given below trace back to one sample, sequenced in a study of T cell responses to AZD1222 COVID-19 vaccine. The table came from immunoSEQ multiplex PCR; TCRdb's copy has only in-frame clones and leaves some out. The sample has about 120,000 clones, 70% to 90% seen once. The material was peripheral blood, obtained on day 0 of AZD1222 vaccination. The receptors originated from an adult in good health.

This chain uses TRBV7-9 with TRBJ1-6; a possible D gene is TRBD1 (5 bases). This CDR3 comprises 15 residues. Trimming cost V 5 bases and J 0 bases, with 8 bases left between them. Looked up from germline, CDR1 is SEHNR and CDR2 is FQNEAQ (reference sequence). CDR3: CASSPGSSYNSPLHF. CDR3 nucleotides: TGTGCCAGCAGCCCAGGGAGCTCCTATAATTCACCCCTCCACTTT.

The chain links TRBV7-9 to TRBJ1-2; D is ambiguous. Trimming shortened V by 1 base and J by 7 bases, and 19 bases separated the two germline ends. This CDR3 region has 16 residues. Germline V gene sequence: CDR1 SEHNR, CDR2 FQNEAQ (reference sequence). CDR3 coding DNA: TGTGCCAGCAGCTTAGAACGTCTGGTGAAGGGTGGTGGCTACACCTTC. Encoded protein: CASSLERLVKGGGYTF.

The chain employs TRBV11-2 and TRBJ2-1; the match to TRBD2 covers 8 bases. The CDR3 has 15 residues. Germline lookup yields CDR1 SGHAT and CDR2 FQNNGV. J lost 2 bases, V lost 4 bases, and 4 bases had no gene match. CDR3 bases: TGTGCCAGCAGCTCCACTAGCGGACCCTACAATGAGCAGTTCTTC. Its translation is CASSSTSGPYNEQFF.

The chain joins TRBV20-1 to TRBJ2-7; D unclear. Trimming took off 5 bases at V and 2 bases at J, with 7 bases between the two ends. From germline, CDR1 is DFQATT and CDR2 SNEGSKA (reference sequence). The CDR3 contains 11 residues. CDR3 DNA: TGCAGTGCTTTAAGGACCTACGAGCAGTACTTC. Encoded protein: CSALRTYEQYF.

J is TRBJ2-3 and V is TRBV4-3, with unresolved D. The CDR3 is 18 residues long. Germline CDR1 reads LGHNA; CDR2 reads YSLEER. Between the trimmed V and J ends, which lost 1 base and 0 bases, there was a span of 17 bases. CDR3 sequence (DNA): TGCGCCAGCAGCCAAGGACCCTCGCGGCAGAACAGCACAGATACGCAGTATTTT. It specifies CASSQGPSRQNSTDTQYF.

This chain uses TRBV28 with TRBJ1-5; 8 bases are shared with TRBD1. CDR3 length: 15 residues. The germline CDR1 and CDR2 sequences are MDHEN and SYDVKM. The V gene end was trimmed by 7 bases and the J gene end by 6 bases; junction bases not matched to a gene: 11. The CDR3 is CASTLPQGAGQPQHF. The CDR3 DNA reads TGTGCCAGCACCCTCCCCCAGGGGGCAGGTCAGCCCCAGCATTTT.

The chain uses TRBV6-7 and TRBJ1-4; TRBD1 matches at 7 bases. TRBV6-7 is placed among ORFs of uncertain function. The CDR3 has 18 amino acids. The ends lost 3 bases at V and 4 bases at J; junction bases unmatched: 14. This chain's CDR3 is CASSYPHGTDIHNEKLFF. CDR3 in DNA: TGTGCCAGCAGTTATCCCCATGGGACAGATATTCATAATGAAAAACTGTTTTTT.

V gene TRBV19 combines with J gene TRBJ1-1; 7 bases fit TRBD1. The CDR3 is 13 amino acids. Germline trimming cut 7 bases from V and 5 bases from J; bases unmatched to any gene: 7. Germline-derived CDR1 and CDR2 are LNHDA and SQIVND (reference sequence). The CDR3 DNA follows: TGTGCCAGTAAACACAGGGGAGGGACTGAAGCTTTCTTT. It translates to CASKHRGGTEAFF.

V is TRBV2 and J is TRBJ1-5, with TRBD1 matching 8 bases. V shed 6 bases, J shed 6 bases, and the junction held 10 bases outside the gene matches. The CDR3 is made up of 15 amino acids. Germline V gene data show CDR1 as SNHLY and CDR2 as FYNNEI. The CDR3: CASRRDPQGAQPQHF. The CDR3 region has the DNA TGTGCCAGCAGGAGAGATCCGCAGGGGGCTCAGCCCCAGCATTTT.

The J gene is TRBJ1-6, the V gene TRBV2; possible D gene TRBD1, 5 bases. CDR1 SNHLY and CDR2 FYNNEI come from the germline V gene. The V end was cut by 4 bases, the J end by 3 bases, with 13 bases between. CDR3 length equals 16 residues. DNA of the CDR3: TGTGCCAGCAGTGGGGACCATCGAATCTATAATTCACCCCTCCACTTT. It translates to CASSGDHRIYNSPLHF.

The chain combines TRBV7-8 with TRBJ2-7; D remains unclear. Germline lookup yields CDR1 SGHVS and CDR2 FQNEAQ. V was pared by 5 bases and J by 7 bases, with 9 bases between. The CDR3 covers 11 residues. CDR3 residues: CASSTSGEQYF. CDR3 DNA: TGTGCCAGCAGCACAAGTGGGGAGCAGTACTTC.

The CDR3 is CASSFGTNDEKLFF. The CDR3 bases are TGCGCCAGCAGCTTCGGGACAAATGACGAAAAACTGTTTTTT. The chain links TRBV5-1 to TRBJ1-4, with D perhaps TRBD1 (6 bases). Germline-derived CDR1 and CDR2 are SGHRS and YFSETQ. The CDR3 has 14 residues. V was clipped by 2 bases and J by 8 bases, with 13 bases between them.

The CDR3 is CASSPSTQGAGTEAFF. DNA of the CDR3: TGTGCCAGCTCACCTTCGACCCAGGGGGCTGGCACTGAAGCTTTCTTT. The chain couples TRBV18 to TRBJ1-1; TRBD1 aligns across 8 bases. V lost 3 bases and J lost 4; bases outside the gene matches: 10. There are 16 residues in the CDR3. The V gene's germline CDR1 is KGHSH and CDR2 LQKENI.

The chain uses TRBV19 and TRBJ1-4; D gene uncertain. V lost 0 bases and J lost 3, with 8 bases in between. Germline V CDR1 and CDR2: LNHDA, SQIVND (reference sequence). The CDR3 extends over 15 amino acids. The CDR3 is CASSIEAASNEKLFF. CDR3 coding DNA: TGTGCCAGTAGTATAGAGGCAGCCTCTAATGAAAAACTGTTTTTT. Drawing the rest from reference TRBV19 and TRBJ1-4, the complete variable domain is DGGITQSPKYLFRKEGQNVTLSCEQNLNHDAMYWYRQDPGQGLRLIYYSQIVNDFQKGDIAEGYSVSREKKESFPLTVTSAQKNPTAFYLCASSIEAASNEKLFFGSGTQLSVL.

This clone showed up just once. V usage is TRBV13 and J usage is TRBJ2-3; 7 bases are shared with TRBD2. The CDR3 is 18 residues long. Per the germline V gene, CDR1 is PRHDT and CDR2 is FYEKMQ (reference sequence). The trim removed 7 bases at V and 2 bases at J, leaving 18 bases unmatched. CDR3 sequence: CASTTHSGAGELTDTQYF. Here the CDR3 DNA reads TGTGCCAGCACCACCCACTCGGGCGCGGGAGAACTCACAGATACGCAGTATTTT.

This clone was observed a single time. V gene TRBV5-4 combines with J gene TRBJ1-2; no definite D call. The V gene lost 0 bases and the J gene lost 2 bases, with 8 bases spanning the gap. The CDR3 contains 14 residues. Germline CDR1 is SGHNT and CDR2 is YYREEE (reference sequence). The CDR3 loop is CASSLGVENYGYTF. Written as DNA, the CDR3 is TGTGCCAGCAGCTTGGGAGTCGAAAACTATGGCTACACCTTC.

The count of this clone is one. The CDR3 DNA sequence: TGTGCCAGCAGCCGACAGGGTGCAACTGGAAACACCATATATTTT. Amino acid sequence: CASSRQGATGNTIYF. The V call is TRBV11-2, the J call TRBJ1-3, with 7 bases lining up with TRBD1. CDR1 is SGHAT, CDR2 FQNNGV, per germline. Losses at the gene ends were 5 bases for V and 2 bases for J; bases not matched to a gene: 6. The CDR3 totals 15 residues.

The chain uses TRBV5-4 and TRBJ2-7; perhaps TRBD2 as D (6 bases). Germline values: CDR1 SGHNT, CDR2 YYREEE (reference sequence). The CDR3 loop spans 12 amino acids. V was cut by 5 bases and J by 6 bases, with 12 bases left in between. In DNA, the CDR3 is TGTGCCAGCAGACCGGGGGTGGGCGAGCAGTACTTC. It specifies CASRPGVGEQYF. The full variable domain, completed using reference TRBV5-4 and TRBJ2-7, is ETGVTQSPTHLIKTRGQQVTLRCSSQSGHNTVSWYQQALGQGPQFIFQYYREEENGRGNFPPRFSGLQFPNYSSELNVNALELDDSALYLCASRPGVGEQYFGPGTRLTVT.

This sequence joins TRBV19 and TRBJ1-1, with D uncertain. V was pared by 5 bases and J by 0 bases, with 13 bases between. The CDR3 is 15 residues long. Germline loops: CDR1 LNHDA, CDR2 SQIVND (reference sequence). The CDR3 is CASSVSGVMNTEAFF. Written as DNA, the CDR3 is TGTGCCAGTAGTGTCAGTGGGGTCATGAACACTGAAGCTTTCTTT.